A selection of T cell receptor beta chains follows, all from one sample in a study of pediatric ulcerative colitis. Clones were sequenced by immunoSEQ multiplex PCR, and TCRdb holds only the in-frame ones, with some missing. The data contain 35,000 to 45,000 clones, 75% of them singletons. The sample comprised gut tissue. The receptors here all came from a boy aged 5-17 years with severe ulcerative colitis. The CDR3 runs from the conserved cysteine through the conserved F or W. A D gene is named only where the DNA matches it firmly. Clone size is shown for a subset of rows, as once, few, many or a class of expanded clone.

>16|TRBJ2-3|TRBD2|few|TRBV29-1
TGCAGCGTTGAGGAGAGGACTAGGAAGAACACAGATACGCAGTATTTT
CSVEERTRKNTDTQYF
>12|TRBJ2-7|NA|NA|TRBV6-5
TGTGCCAGCAGTACGGCTCGGTACGAGCAGTACTTC
CASSTARYEQYF
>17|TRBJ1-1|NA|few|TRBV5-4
TGTGCCAGCAGCTTGGGTATTTCCGCCGGGGCTTTCACTGAAGCTTTCTTT
CASSLGISAGAFTEAFF
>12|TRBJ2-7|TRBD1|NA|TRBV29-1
TGCAGCGTTGGACAGGGGGCCTACGAGCAGTACTTC
CSVGQGAYEQYF
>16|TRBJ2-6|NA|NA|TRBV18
TGTGCCAGCTCCTCGACGGTTCTAACTGGGGCCAACGTCCTGACTTTC
CASSSTVLTGANVLTF
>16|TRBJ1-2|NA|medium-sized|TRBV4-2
TGTGCCAGCGGAGGGGTTAAGGAGGGTTACGGCTATGGCTACACCTTC
CASGGVKEGYGYGYTF
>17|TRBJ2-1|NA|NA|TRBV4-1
TGCGCCAGCAGCCAAGATGTAGGGGGGGGCCCTTACAATGAGCAGTTCTTC
CASSQDVGGGPYNEQFF
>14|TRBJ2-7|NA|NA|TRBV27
TGTGCCAGCAGTTTCGAGGGGGGGACCTACGAGCAGTACTTC
CASSFEGGTYEQYF
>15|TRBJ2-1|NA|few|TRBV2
TGTGCCAGCAGTGAAGCGAAAAGGGTAAGGAATGAGCAGTTCTTC
CASSEAKRVRNEQFF
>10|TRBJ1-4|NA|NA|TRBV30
TGTGCCTGGTGGATCGAAAAACTGTTTTTT
CAWWIEKLFF
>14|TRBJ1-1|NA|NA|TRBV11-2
TGTGCCAGCAGCTTAGTACTGGGGTTCACTGAAGCTTTCTTT
CASSLVLGFTEAFF
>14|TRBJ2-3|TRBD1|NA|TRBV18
TGTGCCAGCTCGCCCGGACAGGCAGGAGATACGCAGTATTTT
CASSPGQAGDTQYF
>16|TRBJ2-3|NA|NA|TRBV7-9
TGTGCCAGCAGCTCTGCCCCGCTAGACTACCTGTATACGCAGTATTTT
CASSSAPLDYLYTQYF
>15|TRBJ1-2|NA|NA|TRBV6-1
TGTGCCAGCAGTGAATTAGGGTCGAGGGGTTCTGGCTACACCTTC
CASSELGSRGSGYTF
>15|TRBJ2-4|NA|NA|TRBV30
TGTGCCTGGAATACAGGGACCCCTGCCAAAAACATTCAGTACTTC
CAWNTGTPAKNIQYF
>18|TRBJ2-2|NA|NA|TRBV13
TGTGCCAGCAGCTTTCCAGTGGGGGTCGGCGCGAACACCGGGGAGCTGTTTTTT
CASSFPVGVGANTGELFF
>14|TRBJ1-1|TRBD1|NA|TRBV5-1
TGCGCCAGCAGCTCCCCCCAGCAGGGGGGAAGTGCTTTCTTT
CASSSPQQGGSAFF
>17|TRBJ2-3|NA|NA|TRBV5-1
TGCGCCAGCACCTTGGAACCTTACTACTCAGACACAGATACGCAGTATTTT
CASTLEPYYSDTDTQYF
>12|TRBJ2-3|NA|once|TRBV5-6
TGTGCCAGCAGCGGAACAGGGATGGCGCAGTATTTT
CASSGTGMAQYF
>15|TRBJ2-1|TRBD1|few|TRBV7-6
TGTGCCAGCAGCTTAGTAGTGGGGGACAGAAATGAGCAGTTCTTC
CASSLVVGDRNEQFF
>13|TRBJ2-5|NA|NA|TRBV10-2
TGCGCCAGCAGACAAAACGGAGCGGAGACCCAGTACTTC
CASRQNGAETQYF
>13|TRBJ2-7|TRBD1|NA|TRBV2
TGTGCCAGCAAGGGGACAGGTGAATACGAGCAGTACTTC
CASKGTGEYEQYF
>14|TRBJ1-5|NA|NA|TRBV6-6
TGTGCCAGCAGTTACTCGACAGAAGGTCAGCCCCAGCATTTT
CASSYSTEGQPQHF
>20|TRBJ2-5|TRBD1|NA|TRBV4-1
TGCGCCAGCAGCCATGGACAGGGCGGCTGGAGTAAGAAAGACCAAGAGACCCAGTACTTC
CASSHGQGGWSKKDQETQYF
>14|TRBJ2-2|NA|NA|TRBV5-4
TGTGCCAGCAGCTCCCCAGGGAACACCGGGGAGCTGTTTTTT
CASSSPGNTGELFF
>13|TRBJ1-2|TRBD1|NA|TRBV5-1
TGCGCCAGCGGGACAGGGCTACCCTATGGCTACACCTTC
CASGTGLPYGYTF